Many counts were recorded for the clone carrying this T cell receptor beta chain. These data are taken from a study of T cells in Graves' hyperthyroidism and ophthalmopathy. Study background: The authors collected peripheral blood at initial diagnosis, before any treatment.

TCR beta CDR3 region amplification was performed from RNA transcripts. The TCR CDR3 was amplified in a first-round RT-PCR using the HTBI primer set. TCRdb re-analysed the multiplex PCR reads in MiXCR, keeping a single row per CDR3 protein. In the table there are fewer than 600,000 distinct CDR3 sequences, 12% to 15% of which are singletons. The CDR3 is made up of 13 amino acids. Germline CDR1 is LNHNV and CDR2 is YYDKDF (reference sequence). The germline V and J ends were trimmed by 5 bases and 6 bases, with 10 bases remaining between them. Diagnosis of hyperthyroidism was new in patients aged 18 to 65, and its duration was under 2 months.

The sample consisted of blood. This clonotype originated in a woman between 35 and 50 years old with Graves' hyperthyroidism. This chain connects TRBV15 to TRBJ1-4, with D hard to call. Written as DNA, the CDR3 is TGTGCCACCAGCTATACGGGAGATGAAAAACTGTTTTTT. Protein product: CATSYTGDEKLFF.